This T cell receptor (beta chain) emerged from a study of blood T cells in healthy people across ages. The use of a sample-barcoded 5' primer and a J-beta primer mix characterized a second PCR of 7 to 11 cycles. MiXCR was run by TCRdb on the 5' RACE reads, yielding one entry per CDR3 protein. In the table there are over 1,300,000 distinct CDR3 sequences, 55% to 75% of which are singletons. Germline trimming cut 4 bases from V and 11 bases from J; bases unmatched to any gene: 15. Germline lookup yields CDR1 KGHDR and CDR2 SFDVKD. The CDR3 is 15 residues long. The sample taken for sequencing was blood. The receptor was isolated from a man between 18 and 29 years old in good health. This chain uses TRBV24-1 with TRBJ2-5; 7 positions agree with TRBD1. This CDR3 is CATSDTGTAFYEQYF. The CDR3 bases are TGTGCCACCAGTGACACCGGGACAGCTTTCTATGAGCAGTACTTC.